Listed below are T cell receptor beta chains from one sample, sequenced in a study of T cells in Graves' hyperthyroidism and ophthalmopathy. In TCRdb, the multiplex PCR reads were re-called with MiXCR into one record per CDR3 protein. The repertoire includes 550,000 to 700,000 distinct CDR3 sequences, approximately 15% of them detected once, and around 4% sits in the top ten. Sequencing was done on a sample of blood. The receptors originated from a middle-aged woman with Graves' ophthalmopathy. Each CDR3 is given with its conserved first and last residue. The order of the fields is D gene, clone size, V gene, J gene, CDR3 DNA, CDR3 protein. A D gene is named only where the DNA matches it firmly. The size field is filled for only some rows; it gives once, few, many or a size class.

>TRBD2|-|TRBV20-1|TRBJ2-7
TGCAGTGCTAGTAGGGCGGGAGTAAACGACGAGCAGTACTTC
CSASRAGVNDEQYF
>TRBD1|many|TRBV7-3|TRBJ1-1
TGTGCCAGCAGCCTGACAGGGGGCGCGAACACTGAAGCTTTCTTT
CASSLTGGANTEAFF
>-|many|TRBV30|TRBJ1-1
TGTGCCTGGGACGACATCCTGAACACTGAAGCTTTCTTT
CAWDDILNTEAFF
>-|-|TRBV2|TRBJ2-7
TGTGCCAGCAACCGACAGAGCGGCCCTTACGAGCAGTACTTC
CASNRQSGPYEQYF
>TRBD2|many|TRBV28|TRBJ2-7
TGTGCCAGCAGTCGACCGACTAGCGCGAACTACGAGCAGTACTTC
CASSRPTSANYEQYF
>-|few|TRBV27|TRBJ1-5
TGTGCCAGCAGTTGGGCGGGGAATGGCAATCAGCCCCAGCATTTT
CASSWAGNGNQPQHF
>-|many|TRBV29-1|TRBJ2-7
TGCAGCGTTGAAAGGGACGGGGCCTACGAGCAGTACTTC
CSVERDGAYEQYF
>-|-|TRBV7-6|TRBJ2-1
TGTGCCAGCAGCTTAGGTACCGGGACCTTAGGTTACAATGAGCAGTTCTTC
CASSLGTGTLGYNEQFF
>-|-|TRBV11-2|TRBJ2-2
TGTGCCAGCAGCTTCCAGGCACGGAACACCGGGGAGCTGTTTTTT
CASSFQARNTGELFF
>-|many|TRBV4-1|TRBJ2-7
TGCGCCAGCAGCCAAGGGACCGAGCAGTACTTC
CASSQGTEQYF
>TRBD1|few|TRBV28|TRBJ2-7
TGTGCCAGCCAGTTTTTCCCGCCCAAGACAGGGTTGAAGCAGTACTTC
CASQFFPPKTGLKQYF
>-|many|TRBV5-4|TRBJ2-7
TGTGCCAGCAGCCCTGGGGGCCGAATCTACGAGCAGTACTTC
CASSPGGRIYEQYF
>-|-|TRBV5-1|TRBJ1-2
TGCGCCAGCAGCTTGGGGGAAATCGTCTATGGCTACACCTTC
CASSLGEIVYGYTF
>TRBD1|many|TRBV12-3/TRBV12-4|TRBJ2-2
TGTGCCAGCAGTGCGACCGGGACAGGGAACACCGGGGAGCTGTTTTTT
CASSATGTGNTGELFF
>-|many|TRBV19|TRBJ1-1
TGTGCCAGTAGTGACAGGATGAACACTGAAGCTTTCTTT
CASSDRMNTEAFF
>-|many|TRBV9|TRBJ1-3
TGTGCCAGCAGCGTAGAGGGGGACTCTGGAAACACCATATATTTT
CASSVEGDSGNTIYF
>-|many|TRBV12-3/TRBV12-4|TRBJ1-1
TGTGCCAGCAGTGCTACAGGGAGGGAGGACACTGAAGCTTTCTTT
CASSATGREDTEAFF
>TRBD2|many|TRBV12-3/TRBV12-4|TRBJ2-1
TGTGCCAGCAGCTTCCCACTTGGGGGGACTAGCGGGAGAGGGTCCTACAATGAGCAGTTCTTC
CASSFPLGGTSGRGSYNEQFF
>TRBD2|few|TRBV28|TRBJ2-7
TGTGCCAGCAGTTCCCTCGGGAGGGATGGATACGAGCAGTACTTC
CASSSLGRDGYEQYF
>-|once|TRBV20-1|TRBJ1-1
TGCAGTGCCCCTAAAGACATTGAAGCTTTCTTT
CSAPKDIEAFF
>-|many|TRBV29-1|TRBJ2-7
TGCAGCGTTGAGACAGGAGATACCTACGAGCAGTACTTC
CSVETGDTYEQYF
>TRBD2|many|TRBV7-3|TRBJ2-5
TGTGCCAGCAGCTTGCCGGGTAAAGCGGGAGGAGAGACCCAGTACTTC
CASSLPGKAGGETQYF
>-|many|TRBV6-1|TRBJ1-5
TGTGCCAGCAAAAAAGTGGACGGATCTAATCAGCCCCAGCATTTT
CASKKVDGSNQPQHF
>TRBD2|-|TRBV6-1|TRBJ2-7
TGTGCCAGCAGTGATAGCGGGTTGTCCTCCTACGAGCAGTACTTC
CASSDSGLSSYEQYF
>-|-|TRBV6-1|TRBJ1-2
TGTGCCAGCAGTACGGACCTAACAGTGGGCTATGGCTACACCTTC
CASSTDLTVGYGYTF
>-|-|TRBV12-5|TRBJ2-5
TGTGCTAGTGCTCGGGAGACCCAGTACTTC
CASARETQYF
>-|many|TRBV5-1|TRBJ2-5
TGCGCCAGCAGCTTGTGGGTAGCGGACCAAGAGACCCAGTACTTC
CASSLWVADQETQYF
>-|-|TRBV6-4|TRBJ2-1
TGTGCCAGCAGCTACGGGGACACCTACAATGAGCAGTTCTTC
CASSYGDTYNEQFF
>-|many|TRBV12-3/TRBV12-4|TRBJ1-3
TGTGCCAGCAGCCCTCTCAAAAGGTTCTCTGGAAACACCATATATTTT
CASSPLKRFSGNTIYF
>-|few|TRBV28|TRBJ2-5
TGTGCCAGCATAAGCAGACAAGAGACCCAGTACTTC
CASISRQETQYF
>TRBD1|-|TRBV28|TRBJ2-7
TGTGCCAGCAGTTTTAGAAGGACAGGGGGTTACGAGCAGTACTTC
CASSFRRTGGYEQYF
>-|-|TRBV28|TRBJ2-7
TGTGCCAGCAGTCGAAGACAGTTTGACGAGCAGTACTTC
CASSRRQFDEQYF
>TRBD1|many|TRBV12-3/TRBV12-4|TRBJ1-5
TGTGCCAGCAGTTTGGACAGGGGCCGGGGGGATCAGCCCCAGCATTTT
CASSLDRGRGDQPQHF
>-|few|TRBV6-2/TRBV6-3|TRBJ2-5
TGTGCCAGCAGTTACTTCTCCGGGGCCGAAGAGACCCAGTACTTC
CASSYFSGAEETQYF
>-|-|TRBV7-3|TRBJ2-7
TGTGCCAGCAGTTGGCAGGGGGGCTACGAGCAGTACTTC
CASSWQGGYEQYF
>-|-|TRBV10-3|TRBJ1-2
TGTGCCACCAGTCGAGGACAGAATGGTGACTATGGCTACACCTTC
CATSRGQNGDYGYTF
>-|many|TRBV4-1|TRBJ2-7
TGCGCCAGCAGCCAAGTCGTCAGGGGATACGAGCAGTACTTC
CASSQVVRGYEQYF
>-|many|TRBV6-5|TRBJ1-2
TGTGCCAGCAGTTACTGGCAGGGAGCTAACTATGGCTACACCTTC
CASSYWQGANYGYTF
>-|once|TRBV6-1|TRBJ2-5
TGTGCCAGCAGCCCATCGTCCCAAGAGACCCAGTACTTC
CASSPSSQETQYF
>-|-|TRBV27|TRBJ1-1
TGTGCCAGCAGGGGGCTTCTCATGAACACTGAAGCTTTCTTT
CASRGLLMNTEAFF
>-|many|TRBV30|TRBJ2-5
TGTGCCTGGGGATCTGGGGAGACCCAGTACTTC
CAWGSGETQYF
>-|many|TRBV20-1|TRBJ1-5
TGCAGTGCTAGAAGGGACGCTAGTAATCAGCCCCAGCATTTT
CSARRDASNQPQHF
>TRBD2|many|TRBV28|TRBJ2-7
TGTGCCAGCAGTTATATAGCGGGCCGCTCCTACGAGCAGTACTTC
CASSYIAGRSYEQYF